These 4 T cell receptor beta chains came from one sample sequenced in a study of T cell changes during pregnancy in multiple sclerosis (dated by TCRdb to the late 2010s). The library was produced with the immunoSEQ multiplex PCR assay. TCRdb provides this immuneACCESS table in a form limited to in-frame rearrangements. Some clones are lacking; in checked studies, under half of them reflect an unresolved V gene, and why the rest are absent is not known. The sample records about 31,000 clones, 87% of which are singletons. About 9.6% of the sample is taken by the ten largest. The material sequenced was CD8+ T cells from peripheral blood mononuclear cells, taken in the first trimester of pregnancy. The receptors originated from a female donor with multiple sclerosis, enrolled in a pregnancy study.

This chain connects TRBV5-6 to TRBJ1-5; 7 bases match TRBD1. The length of the CDR3 is 13 residues. V was clipped by 2 bases and J by 5 bases; unmatched bases: 1. Germline-derived CDR1 and CDR2 are SGHDT and YYEEEE. The CDR3 loop reads CASSFGQDQPQHF. The CDR3 region has the DNA TGTGCCAGCAGCTTCGGACAGGATCAGCCCCAGCATTTT.

CDR3 DNA: TGCGCCAGCAGCCAAGATTCTAGCGGGGACTTTTATTATACGCAGTATTTT. It specifies CASSQDSSGDFYYTQYF. The chain has TRBV4-3 and TRBJ2-3, with 9 bases that match TRBD2. The germline V gene encodes CDR1 LGHNA and CDR2 YSLEER. J gave up 7 bases and V 0 bases, and 11 bases lay outside the gene matches. The CDR3 has 17 amino acids.

J is TRBJ1-2 and V is TRBV2; D perhaps matches TRBD1 (6 bases). The CDR3 is 15 amino acids. Germline V gene sequence: CDR1 SNHLY, CDR2 FYNNEI. Trimming cost V 6 bases and J 0 bases, with 14 bases left between them. The CDR3 sequence is CASSPGGTPNYGYTF. CDR3 nucleotides: TGTGCCAGCAGCCCGGGGGGGACACCTAACTATGGCTACACCTTC.

DNA of the CDR3: TGTGCCAGCAGTGAAGTTGAGGGTTTGGGCTATGGCTACACCTTC. Its protein is CASSEVEGLGYGYTF. The rearrangement uses TRBV2 and TRBJ1-2; D remains ambiguous. The germline CDR1 and CDR2 sequences are SNHLY and FYNNEI. Between the trimmed V and J ends, which lost 1 base and 4 bases, there was a span of 13 bases. The CDR3 length is 15 residues.